Here is one T cell receptor beta chain with its context. The CDR3 covers 15 residues. V lost 4 bases, J lost 1 base, and 6 bases stayed unmatched. The germline V gene encodes CDR1 SGHDT and CDR2 YYEEEE. The data were obtained in a study of cytomegalovirus exposure and HLA in healthy donors. In the PCR, 60 Vbeta and 13 Jbeta primers were used. The table came from immunoSEQ multiplex PCR; TCRdb's copy has only in-frame clones and leaves some out. Of hundreds of thousands of clones listed, over 75% are singletons. The chain recombines TRBV5-6 with TRBJ1-1; 8 bases agree with TRBD1. The TCR was taken from a male donor in good health and CMV-seronegative. The sequenced material came from PBMCs. The CDR3 DNA reads as TGTGCCAGCAGCGTGACAGGGGCGAAGAACACTGAAGCTTTCTTT. It yields the protein CASSVTGAKNTEAFF.